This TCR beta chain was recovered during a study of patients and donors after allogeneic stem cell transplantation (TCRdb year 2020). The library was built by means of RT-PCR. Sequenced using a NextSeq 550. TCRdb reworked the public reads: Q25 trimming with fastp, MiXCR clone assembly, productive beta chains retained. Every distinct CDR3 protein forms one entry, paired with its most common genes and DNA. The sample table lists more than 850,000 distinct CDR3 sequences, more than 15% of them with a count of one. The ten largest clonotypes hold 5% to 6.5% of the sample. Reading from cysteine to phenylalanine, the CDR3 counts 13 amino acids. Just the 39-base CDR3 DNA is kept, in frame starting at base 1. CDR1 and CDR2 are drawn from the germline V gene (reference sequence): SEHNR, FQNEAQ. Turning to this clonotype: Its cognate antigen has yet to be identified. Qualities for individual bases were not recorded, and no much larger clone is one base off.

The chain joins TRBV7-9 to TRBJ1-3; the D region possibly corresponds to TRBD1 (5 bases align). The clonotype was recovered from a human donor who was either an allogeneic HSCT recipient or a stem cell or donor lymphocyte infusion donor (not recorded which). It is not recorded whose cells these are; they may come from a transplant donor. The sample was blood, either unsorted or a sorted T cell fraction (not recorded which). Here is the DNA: TGTGTTGGGGGAGCCTACTCTGGAAACACCATATATTTT. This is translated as CVGGAYSGNTIYF.